This is a list of T cell receptor beta chains from one sample in a study of cytomegalovirus exposure and HLA in healthy donors. TCRdb's table, derived via immunoSEQ multiplex PCR, lists solely in-frame clones and lacks some. The sample has over 250,000 clones; roughly 87% are singletons. Sequencing used PBMCs. These receptors all come from a woman aged 25 to 39 in good health and CMV-seropositive. Both conserved end residues are trimmed from each CDR3. The D gene is left open where the match is weak.

V gene	D gene	J gene	CDR3 protein
TRBV15	TRBD2	TRBJ2-1	ATSSRGAGGGNEQF
TRBV4-3	TRBD1	TRBJ1-1	ASSQGRPVTGRTEAF
TRBV6-1	-	TRBJ1-1	ASSEVPWGVTEAF
TRBV5-4	TRBD2	TRBJ2-7	ASSQAGNEYEQY
TRBV29-1	-	TRBJ2-7	SVEAGAGEQY
TRBV28	TRBD2	TRBJ2-7	ASSLAGTKNEQY
TRBV5-4	TRBD1	TRBJ2-5	ASSLGTGLETQY
TRBV5-6	TRBD1	TRBJ2-7	ASSLGDRGRPRY
TRBV5-3	-	TRBJ1-1	ARSLKGTGNTEAF
TRBV2	-	TRBJ1-4	ASSDGTREKLF
TRBV6-1	TRBD1	TRBJ2-2	ASIQGANTGELF
TRBV25-1	-	TRBJ2-7	ASSDPYEQY
TRBV27	TRBD1	TRBJ1-4	ASSLFRTGTNEKLF
TRBV4-3	-	TRBJ1-1	ASSQDQGHPNTEAF
TRBV6-5	-	TRBJ2-7	ASSYGQSTTTEQY
TRBV9	-	TRBJ1-1	ASSPSRYTEAF
TRBV9	-	TRBJ2-7	ASSVGGRDSYEQY
TRBV29-1	-	TRBJ2-7	SVPGSSYEQY
TRBV4-3	-	TRBJ1-2	ASSLRVGYGYT
TRBV5-4	TRBD1	TRBJ2-7	ASSWDRGRGEQY
TRBV5-4	-	TRBJ2-6	ASSLIGRPGANVLT
TRBV6-5	TRBD1	TRBJ2-7	ASSLGTGGLSYEQY
TRBV7-2	-	TRBJ2-2	ASSQRAGAASIRELF
TRBV6-5	-	TRBJ1-5	ASSPLGQINQPQH
TRBV5-4	-	TRBJ2-1	ASSLGRFSPNGNEQF
TRBV5-1	-	TRBJ2-2	ASSLIQQDSGELF
TRBV29-1	-	TRBJ2-7	SVERGPREQY
TRBV4-2	TRBD2	TRBJ2-2	ASSQDQGSGVSGELF
TRBV4-1	-	TRBJ1-4	ASSQEGPGRKLF
TRBV28	-	TRBJ1-2	ASTPFFGGDEDGYT
TRBV7-9	-	TRBJ1-4	ASITGATNEKLF
TRBV7-9	TRBD2	TRBJ2-7	ASRETSGLNYEQY
TRBV5-8	-	TRBJ2-7	ASSLGRVNEQY
TRBV29-1	TRBD1	TRBJ1-1	SVDLLGLQGGEAF
TRBV6-5	-	TRBJ1-3	ASSSSSGNTIY
TRBV5-1	-	TRBJ1-6	ASARGLETSPLH
TRBV19	TRBD1	TRBJ1-1	ASSSPGGTTEAF
TRBV6-1	-	TRBJ1-2	ASSEYRAGYT
TRBV5-6	TRBD1	TRBJ2-7	ASSSGQEVYEQY
TRBV5-6	-	TRBJ1-2	ASSIQGSYGYT
TRBV6-7	-	TRBJ1-5	ASTGSAALGHSNQPQH
TRBV30	-	TRBJ2-7	AWTGLSYEQY
TRBV30	TRBD2	TRBJ2-1	AWGGLAGYNEQF
TRBV5-4	-	TRBJ1-4	ASSLDRRLNEKLF
TRBV25-1	-	TRBJ2-1	ASSANNEQF
TRBV7-8	-	TRBJ1-4	ASSLPRSEKLF